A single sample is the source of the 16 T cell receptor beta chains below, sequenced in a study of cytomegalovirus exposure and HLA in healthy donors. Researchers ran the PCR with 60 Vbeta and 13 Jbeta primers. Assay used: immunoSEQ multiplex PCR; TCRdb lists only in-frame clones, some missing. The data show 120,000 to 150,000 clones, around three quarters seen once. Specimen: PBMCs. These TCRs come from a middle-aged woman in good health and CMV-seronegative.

Written as DNA, the CDR3 is TGTGCCAGCAGCGGTTGGGGGCTGGGTAGAACCTACGAGCAGTACTTC. Residues: CASSGWGLGRTYEQYF. The chain uses TRBV5-4 and TRBJ2-7, with D possibly matching TRBD1 (6 bases). Germline V gene lookup returns CDR1 SGHNT and CDR2 YYREEE (reference sequence). Trimming cost V 4 bases and J 2 bases, with 19 bases left between them. The CDR3 is 16 residues long. Full variable domain (outside the CDR3, taken from reference TRBV5-4 and TRBJ2-7): ETGVTQSPTHLIKTRGQQVTLRCSSQSGHNTVSWYQQALGQGPQFIFQYYREEENGRGNFPPRFSGLQFPNYSSELNVNALELDDSALYLCASSGWGLGRTYEQYFGPGTRLTVT.

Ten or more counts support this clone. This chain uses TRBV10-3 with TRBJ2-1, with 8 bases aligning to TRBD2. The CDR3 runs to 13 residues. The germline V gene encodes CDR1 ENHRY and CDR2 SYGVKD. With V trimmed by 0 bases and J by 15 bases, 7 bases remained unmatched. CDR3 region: CAISESSGTRGFF. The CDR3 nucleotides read TGTGCCATCAGTGAGTCATCCGGGACTAGAGGGTTCTTC.

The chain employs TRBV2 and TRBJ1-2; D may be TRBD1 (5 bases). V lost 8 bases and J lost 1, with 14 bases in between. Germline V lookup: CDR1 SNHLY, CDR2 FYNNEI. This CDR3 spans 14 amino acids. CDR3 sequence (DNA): TGTGCCAGCTGGGCGGGACGGATTAACTATGGCTACACCTTC. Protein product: CASWAGRINYGYTF. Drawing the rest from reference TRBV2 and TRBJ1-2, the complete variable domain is EPEVTQTPSHQVTQMGQEVILRCVPISNHLYFYWYRQILGQKVEFLVSFYNNEISEKSEIFDDQFSVERPDGSNFTLKIRSTKLEDSAMYFCASWAGRINYGYTFGSGTRLTVV.

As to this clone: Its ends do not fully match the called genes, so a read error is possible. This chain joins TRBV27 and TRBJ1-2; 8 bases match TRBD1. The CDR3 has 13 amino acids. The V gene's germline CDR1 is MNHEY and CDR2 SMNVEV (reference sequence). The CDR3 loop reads CASSYSPGQVALF. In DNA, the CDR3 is TGTGCCAGCAGTTACTCTCCGGGACAGGTGGCCCTCTTC.

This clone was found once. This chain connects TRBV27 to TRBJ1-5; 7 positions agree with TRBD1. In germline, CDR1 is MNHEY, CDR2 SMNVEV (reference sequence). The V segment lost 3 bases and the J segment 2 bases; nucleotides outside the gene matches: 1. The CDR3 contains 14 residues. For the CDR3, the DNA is TGTGCCAGCAGTTTTCAGGGGGGCAATCAGCCCCAGCATTTT. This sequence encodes CASSFQGGNQPQHF.

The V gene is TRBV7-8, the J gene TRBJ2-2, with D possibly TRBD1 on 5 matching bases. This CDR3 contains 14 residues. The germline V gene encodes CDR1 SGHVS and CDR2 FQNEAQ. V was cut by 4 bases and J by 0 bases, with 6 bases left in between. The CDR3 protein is CASSWGSNTGELFF. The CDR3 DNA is TGTGCCAGCAGCTGGGGCTCGAACACCGGGGAGCTGTTTTTT. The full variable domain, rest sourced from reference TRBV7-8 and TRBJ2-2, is GAGVSQSPRYKVAKRGQDVALRCDPISGHVSLFWYQQALGQGPEFLTYFQNEAQLDKSGLPSDRFFAERPEGSVSTLKIQRTQQEDSAVYLCASSWGSNTGELFFGEGSRLTVL.

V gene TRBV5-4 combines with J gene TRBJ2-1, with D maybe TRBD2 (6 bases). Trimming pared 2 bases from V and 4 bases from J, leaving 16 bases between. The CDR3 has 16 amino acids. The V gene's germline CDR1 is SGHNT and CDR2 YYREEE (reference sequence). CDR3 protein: CASSLDGSQGYNEQFF. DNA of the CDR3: TGTGCCAGCAGCTTAGACGGGAGTCAGGGTTACAATGAGCAGTTCTTC.

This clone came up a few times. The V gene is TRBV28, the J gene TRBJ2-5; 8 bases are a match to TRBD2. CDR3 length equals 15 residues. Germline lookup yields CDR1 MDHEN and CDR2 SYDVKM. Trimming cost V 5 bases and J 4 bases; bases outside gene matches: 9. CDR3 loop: CASSALPSGRETQYF. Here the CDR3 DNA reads TGTGCCAGCAGTGCCCTCCCTAGCGGGCGAGAGACCCAGTACTTC.

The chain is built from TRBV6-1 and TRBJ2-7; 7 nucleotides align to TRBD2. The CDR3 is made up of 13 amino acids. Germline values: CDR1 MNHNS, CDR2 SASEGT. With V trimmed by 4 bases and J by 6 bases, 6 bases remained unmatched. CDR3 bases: TGTGCCAGCAGTGCGGGGGGAGATGCCGAGCAGTACTTC. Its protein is CASSAGGDAEQYF.

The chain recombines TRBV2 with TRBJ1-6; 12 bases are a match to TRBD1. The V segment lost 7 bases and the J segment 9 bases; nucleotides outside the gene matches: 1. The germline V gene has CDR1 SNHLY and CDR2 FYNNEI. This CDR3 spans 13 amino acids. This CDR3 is CASMGQGASPLHF. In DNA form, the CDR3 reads TGTGCCAGCATGGGACAGGGGGCTTCACCCCTCCACTTT.

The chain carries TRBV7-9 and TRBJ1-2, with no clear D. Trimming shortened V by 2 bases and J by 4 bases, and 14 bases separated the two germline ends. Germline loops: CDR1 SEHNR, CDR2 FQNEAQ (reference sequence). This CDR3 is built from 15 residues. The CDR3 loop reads CASSLLQLESYGYTF. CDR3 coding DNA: TGTGCCAGCAGCTTATTGCAGTTGGAGTCCTATGGCTACACCTTC.

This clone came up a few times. CDR3 bases: TGTGCCAGCAGCCCCCGCCTGGGCGTACAGGGGACTTACGAGCAGTACTTC. Its translation: CASSPRLGVQGTYEQYF. The rearrangement joins TRBV7-9 to TRBJ2-5; TRBD1 is a possible D gene (7 bases). The J call may be incorrect, as the DNA end agrees better with TRBJ2-7. Germline CDR1 SEHNR, CDR2 FQNEAQ (reference sequence). The CDR3 totals 17 residues.

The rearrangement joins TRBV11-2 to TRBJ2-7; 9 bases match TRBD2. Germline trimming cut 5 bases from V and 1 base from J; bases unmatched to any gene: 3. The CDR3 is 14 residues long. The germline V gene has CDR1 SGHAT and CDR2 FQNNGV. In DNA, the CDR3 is TGTGCCAGCAGCGCGACTAGCGGATCCTACGAGCAGTACTTC. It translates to CASSATSGSYEQYF. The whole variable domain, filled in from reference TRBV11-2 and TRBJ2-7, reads EAGVAQSPRYKIIEKRQSVAFWCNPISGHATLYWYQQILGQGPKLLIQFQNNGVVDDSQLPKDRFSAERLKGVDSTLKIQPAKLEDSAVYLCASSATSGSYEQYFGPGTRLTVT.

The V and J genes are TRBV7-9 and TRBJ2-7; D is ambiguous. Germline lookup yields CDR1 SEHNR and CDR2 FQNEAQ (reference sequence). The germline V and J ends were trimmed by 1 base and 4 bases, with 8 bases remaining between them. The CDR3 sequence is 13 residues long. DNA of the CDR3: TGTGCCAGCAGCTTAGTCAGTATTTACGAGCAGTACTTC. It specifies CASSLVSIYEQYF.

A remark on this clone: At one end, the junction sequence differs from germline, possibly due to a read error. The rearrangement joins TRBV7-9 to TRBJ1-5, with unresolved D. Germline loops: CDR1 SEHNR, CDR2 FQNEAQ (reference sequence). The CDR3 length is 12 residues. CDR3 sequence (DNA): TGTTCCAGCAGCTTAAGAGATCAGCCCCAGCATTTT. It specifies CSSSLRDQPQHF.

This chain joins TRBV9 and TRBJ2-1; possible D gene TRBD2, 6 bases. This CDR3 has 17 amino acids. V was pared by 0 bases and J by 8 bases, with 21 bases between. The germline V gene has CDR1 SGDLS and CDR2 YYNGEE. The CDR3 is CASSVGGLGGLRDEQFF. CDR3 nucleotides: TGTGCCAGCAGCGTAGGGGGACTTGGCGGGCTTCGGGATGAGCAGTTCTTC.